The entry that follows covers one T cell receptor beta chain sequence. Cohort 3 recovered donors had two negative PCRs, clearance, or symptom resolution. Authors' data handling: How many nucleated cells were present was estimated from reference gene primer amplification. Some clones are missing from TCRdb's copy, which holds only in-frame ones; the method was immunoSEQ multiplex PCR. That table furnishes V, J and clone size, whereas the DNA furnished D and trimming. This table holds approximately 200,000 clones, roughly 90% found once. These data come from a study of blood T cell repertoires in COVID-19. Unmatched junction bases numbered 6, after V lost 5 bases and J lost 5 bases. This CDR3 comprises 15 residues. Germline V gene lookup returns CDR1 MNHEY and CDR2 SVGAGI.

The chain has TRBV6-5 and TRBJ2-1, with 10 bases matching TRBD2. The specimen was PBMCs or T cells enriched from blood (not recorded which). This TCR was recovered from a woman under 40 who had recovered from COVID-19. Written as DNA, the CDR3 is TGTGCCAGCAGTCTAGCGGGAGCCCCACACAATGAGCAGTTCTTC. It yields the protein CASSLAGAPHNEQFF.